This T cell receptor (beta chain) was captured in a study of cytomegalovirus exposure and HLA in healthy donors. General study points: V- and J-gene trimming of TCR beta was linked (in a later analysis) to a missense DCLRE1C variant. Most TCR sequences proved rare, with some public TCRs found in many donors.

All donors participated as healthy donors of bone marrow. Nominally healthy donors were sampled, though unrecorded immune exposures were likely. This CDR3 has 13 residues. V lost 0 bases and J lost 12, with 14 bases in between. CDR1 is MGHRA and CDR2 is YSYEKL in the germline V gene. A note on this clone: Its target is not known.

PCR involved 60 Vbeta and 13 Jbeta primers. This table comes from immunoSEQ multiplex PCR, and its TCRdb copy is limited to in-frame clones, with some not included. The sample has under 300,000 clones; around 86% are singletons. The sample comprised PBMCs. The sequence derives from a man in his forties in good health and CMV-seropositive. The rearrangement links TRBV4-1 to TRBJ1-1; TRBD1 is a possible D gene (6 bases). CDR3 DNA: TGCGCCAGCAGCCAAGATACCCAGGGGAAACCTTTCTTT. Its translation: CASSQDTQGKPFF.